This T cell receptor beta chain emerged from a study of T cell responses to AZD1222 COVID-19 vaccine. Study conclusions and caveats: Repertoire sampling was restricted to post-peak T cell response timepoints. Elevations in Spike-specific TCR breadth and depth followed administration of two AZD1222 doses. Donors were mostly white British, more females; clonal diversity possibly underestimated.

TCRdb's table, derived via immunoSEQ multiplex PCR, lists solely in-frame clones and lacks some. The profile covers tens of thousands of clones, with approximately 90% appearing a single time and around 5.8% taken by the ten largest. Notes on this clone: Its antigen is undetermined.

The germline V gene encodes CDR1 SGHNT and CDR2 YYREEE (reference sequence). The CDR3 totals 15 residues. V lost 4 bases and J 4 bases, leaving 17 bases between the germline ends. Second-dose recipients at about 4 or about 12 weeks were treated as one pooled group. The receptor's source is an adult who received the AZD1222 COVID-19 vaccine. The material sequenced was peripheral blood, taken 28 days after the second AZD1222 dose. V and J are TRBV5-4 and TRBJ1-2, with D maybe TRBD1 (5 bases). CDR3 sequence reads: CASSLTPDRTYGYTF. CDR3 coding DNA: TGTGCCAGCAGCCTTACTCCCGACAGAACCTATGGCTACACCTTC.